These 21 T cell receptor beta chains came from one sample sequenced in a study of blood T cell repertoires in COVID-19. Sequenced by immunoSEQ multiplex PCR; TCRdb stores in-frame clones only, minus some. The table lists a few hundred thousand clones, roughly 86% of them singletons. Material for sequencing was peripheral blood. These receptors were obtained from a woman between 50 and 59 years old with acute or convalescent COVID-19.

The rearrangement uses TRBV7-3 and TRBJ2-1; the match to TRBD2 covers 10 bases. CDR3 length: 16 residues. J gave up 13 bases and V 5 bases, and 17 bases lay outside the gene matches. Germline-derived CDR1 and CDR2 are SGHTA and FQGTGA. This CDR3 is CASSPGLAGGWGKQFF. In nucleotides, the CDR3 is TGTGCCAGCAGCCCCGGTTTAGCGGGAGGCTGGGGGAAACAGTTCTTC.

The rearrangement links TRBV27 to TRBJ1-4, with D unresolved. In germline, CDR1 is MNHEY, CDR2 SMNVEV (reference sequence). There are 11 residues in the CDR3. V lost 5 bases and J 5 bases, leaving 3 bases between the germline ends. The CDR3 bases are TGTGCCAGCAGTGAGAATGAAAAACTGTTTTTT. Its translation: CASSENEKLFF.

The chain recombines TRBV7-9 with TRBJ1-5; D gene uncertain. The CDR3 length is 14 residues. Trimming left V 4 bases short and J 7 bases short, with 14 bases between. CDR1 SEHNR and CDR2 FQNEAQ come from the germline V gene (reference sequence). The CDR3 nucleotides read TGTGCCAGCAGCTCCACAACCTCTTACCAGCCCCAGCATTTT. Translation gives CASSSTTSYQPQHF.

The chain employs TRBV19 and TRBJ1-6; D not resolved. CDR1 and CDR2 from the germline V gene are LNHDA and SQIVND (reference sequence). The CDR3 contains 13 residues. Trimming took 6 bases from V and 10 from J, leaving 13 bases between them. In nucleotides, the CDR3 is TGTGCCAGTAGGCTCGGGATCGAGTCACCCCTCCACTTT. Translated, it gives CASRLGIESPLHF.

V and J are TRBV18 and TRBJ1-2; perhaps TRBD1 as D (5 bases). Germline-derived CDR1 and CDR2 are KGHSH and LQKENI. The V gene lost 5 bases and the J gene lost 2 bases, with 12 bases spanning the gap. The CDR3 is made up of 14 amino acids. The CDR3 DNA is TGTGCCAGCTCAGTGACAGATGCAAACTATGGCTACACCTTC. Translating gives CASSVTDANYGYTF.

The chain joins TRBV29-1 to TRBJ2-3, with 9 nucleotides matching TRBD1. Germline V gene sequence: CDR1 SQVTM, CDR2 ANQGSEA. With V trimmed by 6 bases and J by 2 bases, 6 bases remained unmatched. This CDR3 is built from 14 residues. The CDR3 loop reads CSVHGQGLTDTQYF. CDR3 sequence (DNA): TGCAGCGTCCACGGACAGGGGCTCACAGATACGCAGTATTTT.

The J gene is TRBJ1-5, the V gene TRBV14, with D possibly being TRBD1 (6 bases). Germline CDR1 and CDR2: SGHDN and FVKESK. The CDR3 covers 14 residues. Between the trimmed V and J ends, which lost 4 bases and 5 bases, there was a span of 12 bases. The CDR3, as DNA: TGTGCCAGCAGCCGCACAGGGTTAGATCAGCCCCAGCATTTT. Encoded protein: CASSRTGLDQPQHF.

The chain is built from TRBV28 and TRBJ1-5; 9 bases map to TRBD1. CDR1 is MDHEN and CDR2 is SYDVKM in the germline V gene. This CDR3 contains 14 residues. V was pared by 6 bases and J by 10 bases, with 10 bases of the junction left unmatched. The chain's CDR3 is CASRRPGQGIPQHF. Here the CDR3 DNA reads TGTGCCAGCAGACGACCGGGACAGGGAATCCCCCAGCATTTT.

This clone is a singleton in its sample. The junction and the germline gene differ at one end; a read error may be behind it. This rearrangement joins TRBV2 to TRBJ2-2, with 7 bases aligning to TRBD1. Germline loops: CDR1 SNHLY, CDR2 FYNNEI. The CDR3 is made up of 13 amino acids. CDR3 coding DNA: TGCTTAACGGACAGGTTAAACACCGGGGAGCTGTTTTTT. Its protein product is CLTDRLNTGELFF. The full variable domain, rest sourced from reference TRBV2 and TRBJ2-2, is EPEVTQTPSHQVTQMGQEVILRCVPISNHLYFYWYRQILGQKVEFLVSFYNNEISEKSEIFDDQFSVERPDGSNFTLKIRSTKLEDSAMYFCLTDRLNTGELFFGEGSRLTVL.

The V call is TRBV5-4, the J call TRBJ2-5, with D tentatively TRBD2 (6 bases). Per the germline V gene, CDR1 is SGHNT and CDR2 is YYREEE (reference sequence). Trimming pared 3 bases from V and 1 base from J, leaving 19 bases between. This CDR3 spans 17 amino acids. As DNA, the CDR3 is TGTGCCAGCAGCTCGAATTCTGATAGCGGATTCCAAGAGACCCAGTACTTC. This encodes CASSSNSDSGFQETQYF.

V gene TRBV28 combines with J gene TRBJ1-5, with D unclear. V shed 2 bases and J shed 4 bases, with 6 bases lying between them. Germline V gene lookup returns CDR1 MDHEN and CDR2 SYDVKM. The CDR3 covers 13 residues. The CDR3 DNA follows: TGTGCCAGCAGTTTAGAGGTGAATCAGCCCCAGCATTTT. Encoded protein: CASSLEVNQPQHF.

The V call is TRBV7-2, the J call TRBJ2-7; 7 bases fit TRBD2. In germline, CDR1 is SGHTA, CDR2 FQGNSA. The CDR3 covers 18 residues. The V gene end was trimmed by 0 bases and the J gene end by 4 bases; junction bases not matched to a gene: 15. The CDR3 region has the DNA TGTGCCAGCAGCTTAGCGCCGATTTCCGCGACTAGCTCTTACGAGCAGTACTTC. It specifies CASSLAPISATSSYEQYF.

V gene TRBV27 combines with J gene TRBJ2-5, with TRBD2 matching over 8 bases. Germline CDR1 MNHEY, CDR2 SMNVEV (reference sequence). With V trimmed by 7 bases and J by 2 bases, 9 bases remained unmatched. The CDR3 extends over 15 amino acids. CDR3 sequence: CASTRGAGEQETQYF. The CDR3 region has the DNA TGTGCCAGCACACGTGGAGCGGGGGAACAAGAGACCCAGTACTTC.

V is TRBV28 and J is TRBJ2-1; D gene ambiguous. The germline V gene encodes CDR1 MDHEN and CDR2 SYDVKM. The CDR3 has 13 residues. The germline V and J ends were trimmed by 7 bases and 7 bases, with 14 bases remaining between them. As DNA, the CDR3 is TGTGCCAGCACTACTATAGCCGAAAATGAGCAGTTCTTC. This codes for CASTTIAENEQFF.

The chain recombines TRBV7-9 with TRBJ1-6; no reliable D call. The CDR3 has 14 residues. V lost 7 bases, J lost 5 bases, and 12 bases lay in between. In germline, CDR1 is SEHNR, CDR2 FQNEAQ (reference sequence). The CDR3 here is CASNIRDNNSPLHF. The CDR3 DNA reads as TGTGCCAGCAATATCCGGGATAATAATTCACCCCTCCACTTT.

The chain couples TRBV12-5 to TRBJ1-6; D remains unclear. This CDR3 spans 16 amino acids. The V gene lost 0 bases and the J gene lost 10 bases, with 16 bases spanning the gap. From germline, CDR1 is LGHNT and CDR2 FRNRAP. This chain's CDR3 is CASGLVMGFEVSPLHF. In nucleotides, the CDR3 is TGTGCTAGTGGTTTGGTAATGGGTTTTGAGGTGTCACCCCTCCACTTT.

J is TRBJ1-1 and V is TRBV5-1, with 8 nucleotides matching TRBD1. CDR3 length equals 14 residues. CDR1 is SGHRS, CDR2 YFSETQ, per germline. The V segment lost 1 base and the J segment 3 bases; nucleotides outside the gene matches: 2. CDR3 nucleotides: TGCGCCAGCAGCTTGTACAGGGGGGACACTGAAGCTTTCTTT. It yields the protein CASSLYRGDTEAFF.

This sequence joins TRBV27 and TRBJ2-2; TRBD1 might be the D (5 bases). The CDR3 is 12 residues long. V gave up 3 bases and J gave up 8 bases, with 7 bases separating them. Per the germline V gene, CDR1 is MNHEY and CDR2 is SMNVEV (reference sequence). The CDR3 region has the DNA TGTGCCAGCAGTTTCTACAGGGGGGAGCTGTTTTTT. It yields the protein CASSFYRGELFF.

V usage is TRBV25-1 and J usage is TRBJ2-1, with TRBD2 matching 8 bases. The V gene's germline CDR1 is MGHDK and CDR2 SYGVNS. J lost 10 bases, V lost 4 bases, and 18 bases had no gene match. The CDR3 is 17 residues long. The CDR3: CASSGSLGTRQSEEQFF. In DNA, the CDR3 is TGTGCCAGCAGTGGAAGTCTCGGGACTAGGCAAAGTGAGGAGCAGTTCTTC.

The rearrangement uses TRBV6-5 and TRBJ1-4, with no clear D. This CDR3 has 14 residues. Germline V lookup: CDR1 MNHEY, CDR2 SVGAGI. Trimming shortened V by 0 bases and J by 4 bases, and 6 bases separated the two germline ends. The DNA of the CDR3 is TGTGCCAGCAGTTACTCGTCTCTTAATGAAAAACTGTTTTTT. The encoded protein is CASSYSSLNEKLFF.

This clone was found once. The V and J genes are TRBV5-5 and TRBJ2-5, with a possible D match to TRBD1 (5 bases). The germline V gene has CDR1 SGHKS and CDR2 YYEKEE (reference sequence). CDR3 length: 16 amino acids. The V gene lost 1 base and the J gene lost 4 bases, with 17 bases spanning the gap. The CDR3 sequence is CASSLRWSGMGETQYF. The CDR3 nucleotides are TGTGCCAGCAGCTTGAGGTGGTCAGGGATGGGAGAGACCCAGTACTTC.